These T cell receptor beta chains were read from a single sample in a study of control samples from healthy donors and cancer patients. Sequencing was performed with immunoSEQ multiplex PCR; in TCRdb, only in-frame clones are kept and a portion is missing. The repertoire holds 79,000 or so clones, roughly 89% seen once, with 9.5% to 10% in the top ten. Sample: PBMCs. These receptors were collected from a woman in her forties or fifties with colorectal cancer. Both conserved end residues are part of each CDR3. A D gene is named only where the DNA matches it firmly. Only some rows state a clone size, as once, few, many or a class for expanded clones.

J gene | clone size | CDR3 length | V gene | D gene | CDR3 DNA | CDR3 protein
TRBJ1-1 | few | 11 | TRBV4-1 | - | TGCGCCAGCAGGAGGGGGGCTGAAGCTTTCTTT | CASRRGAEAFF
TRBJ2-3 | few | 16 | TRBV18 | TRBD1 | TGTGCCAGCTCACCACCCGGGACAGGGGGCCAAGATACGCAGTATTTT | CASSPPGTGGQDTQYF
TRBJ2-1 | - | 16 | TRBV19 | TRBD1 | TGTGCCAGTAGTCGACAGGGGGCATTGGGAAACAATGAGCAGTTCTTC | CASSRQGALGNNEQFF
TRBJ2-1 | - | 15 | TRBV5-1 | - | TGCGCCAGCAGGCCAAGCCCAAGCTCCTACAATGAGCAGTTCTTC | CASRPSPSSYNEQFF
TRBJ1-1 | - | 14 | TRBV6-5 | TRBD1 | TGTGCCAGCAGAGACGGACAGGGGAACACTGAAGCTTTCTTT | CASRDGQGNTEAFF
TRBJ1-3 | - | 16 | TRBV2 | - | TGTGCCAGCAGCGGTGAGGGACTGCCTTCTGGAAACACCATATATTTT | CASSGEGLPSGNTIYF
TRBJ1-5 | - | 13 | TRBV29-1 | - | TGCAGCGTTTCAGGGTATAGCAATCAGCCCCAGCATTTT | CSVSGYSNQPQHF
TRBJ1-5 | - | 18 | TRBV2 | TRBD1 | TGTGCCAGCAGTGTCGAGGGGACAGGGGCGTATAGCAATCAGCCCCAGCATTTT | CASSVEGTGAYSNQPQHF
TRBJ2-1 | - | 14 | TRBV5-1 | TRBD1 | TGCGCCAGCAGCGGGGGACAGGGGTACAATGAGCAGTTCTTC | CASSGGQGYNEQFF
TRBJ1-4 | - | 14 | TRBV19 | - | TGTGCCAGTAGTCTCCGGGCCTTCGGAGAAAAACTGTTTTTT | CASSLRAFGEKLFF
TRBJ1-5 | few | 15 | TRBV19 | TRBD1 | TGTGCCAGTAGTATGTGGACAGGGGTGCTTCAGCCCCAGCATTTT | CASSMWTGVLQPQHF
TRBJ2-3 | - | 12 | TRBV7-2 | - | TGTGCCAGCAGCTTAGTCGGAGATACGCAGTATTTT | CASSLVGDTQYF
TRBJ2-5 | once | 13 | TRBV2 | TRBD1 | TGTGCCAGCAGTGGACAGGGTTGGGAGACCCAGTACTTC | CASSGQGWETQYF
TRBJ1-2 | - | 14 | TRBV28 | TRBD1 | TGTGCCAGCAGGCTAACTGACAGGGGCTATGGCTACACCTTC | CASRLTDRGYGYTF
TRBJ1-6 | - | 13 | TRBV6-4 | - | TGTGCCAGCAGTGACGGCTATAATTCACCCCTCCACTTT | CASSDGYNSPLHF
TRBJ2-2 | - | 14 | TRBV20-1 | TRBD1 | TGCAGTGCTAGTGCGGGACAGGGGACCGGGGAGCTGTTTTTT | CSASAGQGTGELFF
TRBJ2-5 | - | 11 | TRBV12-3/TRBV12-4 | - | TGTGCCAGCAGTTTAGAAGAGACCCAGTACTTC | CASSLEETQYF
TRBJ2-2 | - | 15 | TRBV28 | TRBD2 | TGTGCCAGCACCGGACTAGCGGGGGACACCGGGGAGCTGTTTTTT | CASTGLAGDTGELFF
TRBJ2-3 | - | 15 | TRBV5-1 | - | TGCGCCAGCAGGTCCGGGACGTTAGGTACAGATACGCAGTATTTT | CASRSGTLGTDTQYF
TRBJ1-4 | - | 12 | TRBV29-1 | - | TGCAGCGCCGGTGGCAATACCGAAGAACTGTTTTTT | CSAGGNTEELFF
TRBJ1-2 | - | 14 | TRBV30 | - | TGTGCCTGGAGTGTACGATTGGCAGGGGATGGCTACACCTTC | CAWSVRLAGDGYTF
TRBJ2-2 | few | 16 | TRBV3-1/TRBV3-2 | - | TGTGCCAGCAGCCCCAGGGCTTCGCTTAACACCGGGGAGCTGTTTTTT | CASSPRASLNTGELFF
TRBJ1-2 | - | 14 | TRBV18 | TRBD1 | TGTGCCAGCTCACCTACCGGGACAGGGTATGGCTACACCTTC | CASSPTGTGYGYTF
TRBJ2-2 | - | 18 | TRBV4-1 | TRBD2 | TGCGCCAGCAGCCAAGCTAGCGGGGGGGCCGGGAACACCGGGGAGCTGTTTTTT | CASSQASGGAGNTGELFF
TRBJ1-3 | - | 14 | TRBV7-2 | - | TGTGCCAGCAGTCAGCTTTCTTCTGGAAACACCATATATTTT | CASSQLSSGNTIYF
TRBJ2-5 | - | 15 | TRBV28 | TRBD2 | TGTGCCAGCAGCCGGACTAGCGGGCGGAGAGAGACCCAGTACTTC | CASSRTSGRRETQYF
TRBJ1-6 | - | 14 | TRBV6-5 | - | TGTGCCAGCAGTCTGGACAGATATAATTCACCCCTCCACTTT | CASSLDRYNSPLHF
TRBJ2-5 | - | 14 | TRBV7-2 | - | TGTGCCAGCAGCTTAAGGGGGAAGGGAGAGACCCAGTACTTC | CASSLRGKGETQYF
TRBJ2-1 | - | 16 | TRBV25-1 | - | TGTGCCAGCAGTGGTACCCGGGACATAGAAACCGATGAGCAGTTCTTC | CASSGTRDIETDEQFF
TRBJ2-1 | - | 13 | TRBV10-3 | - | TGTGCCAGCAAAGGGGTGGGCTACAATGAGCAGTTCTTC | CASKGVGYNEQFF
TRBJ1-4 | once | 13 | TRBV28 | - | TGTGCCAGCAGTTGGACAGCGAATGAAAAACTGTTTTTT | CASSWTANEKLFF
TRBJ2-6 | - | 13 | TRBV12-3/TRBV12-4 | - | TGTGCCAGCAGTTTGTGGCAGGGGAACGTCCTGACTTTC | CASSLWQGNVLTF
TRBJ1-5 | - | 13 | TRBV20-1 | - | TGCAGTGCAAGTCAGGGTAGCAATCAGCCCCAGCATTTT | CSASQGSNQPQHF
TRBJ1-1 | - | 12 | TRBV6-6 | - | TGTGCCAGCAACAGGGCGAACACTGAAGCTTTCTTT | CASNRANTEAFF
TRBJ2-1 | - | 15 | TRBV5-4 | - | TGTGCCAGCAGCTTAATCCAGGGAGGATACAATGAGCAGTTCTTC | CASSLIQGGYNEQFF
TRBJ2-1 | - | 16 | TRBV19 | TRBD1 | TGTGCCAGTAGTATAGCCGCGGGACAGGGTGGGGGTGAGCAGTTCTTC | CASSIAAGQGGGEQFF
TRBJ1-2 | - | 14 | TRBV18 | TRBD1 | TGTGCCAGCTCACCAGGGACAGCGGAGGATGGCTACACCTTC | CASSPGTAEDGYTF
TRBJ2-6 | - | 16 | TRBV7-2 | - | TGTGCCAGCAGCCGCGGGGAGAGCTCTGGGGCCAACGTCCTGACTTTC | CASSRGESSGANVLTF
TRBJ1-1 | few | 16 | TRBV4-1 | - | TGCGCCAGCAGCCCCCTCCAGGGACGGATGAACACTGAAGCTTTCTTT | CASSPLQGRMNTEAFF
TRBJ2-3 | - | 14 | TRBV2 | TRBD2 | TGTGCCATTGAGCGGGGGGGCGGCACAGATACGCAGTATTTT | CAIERGGGTDTQYF
TRBJ2-1 | - | 16 | TRBV6-4 | - | TGTGCCAGCAGTGACTCGAGTGCTAGCTCCTACAATGAGCAGTTCTTC | CASSDSSASSYNEQFF
TRBJ1-6 | - | 15 | TRBV7-9 | TRBD1 | TGTGCCAGCAGCCCTGGACAGGGGGCAAATTCACCCCTCCACTTT | CASSPGQGANSPLHF
TRBJ2-6 | - | 18 | TRBV28 | - | TGTGCCAGCAGTACCCACAGGGTCCTCCTCTCTGGGGCCAACGTCCTGACTTTC | CASSTHRVLLSGANVLTF
TRBJ1-2 | once | 15 | TRBV2 | TRBD1 | TGTGCCAGCAGTGGACAGGGACCTATCATTGAGGGCTACACCTTC | CASSGQGPIIEGYTF
TRBJ1-6 | - | 15 | TRBV5-1 | TRBD1 | TGCGCCAGCAGCATGGGACAGGGGGGAGGTTCACCCCTCCACTTT | CASSMGQGGGSPLHF
TRBJ1-2 | - | 16 | TRBV28 | - | TGTGCCAGCAGCCCTGCCGACTCCTTACCCGACTATGGCTACACCTTC | CASSPADSLPDYGYTF
TRBJ1-1 | - | 13 | TRBV12-3/TRBV12-4 | TRBD1 | TGTGCCAGCATCTTGGGACAGGGCGGTGAAGCTTTCTTT | CASILGQGGEAFF
TRBJ2-1 | - | 12 | TRBV7-9 | - | TGTGCCAGCAGCTTGATTGGTGATGAGCAGTTCTTC | CASSLIGDEQFF
TRBJ2-1 | - | 13 | TRBV19 | - | TGTGCCAGTAGTGCCGAAAGGCACAATGAGCAGTTCTTC | CASSAERHNEQFF
TRBJ1-2 | - | 16 | TRBV4-3 | - | TGCGCCAGCAGTCCCGAAATAGTCGAAGCCGGCTATGGCTACACCTTC | CASSPEIVEAGYGYTF
TRBJ1-1 | - | 15 | TRBV3-1/TRBV3-2 | TRBD1 | TGTGCCAGCAGCCCCGGACAGGCGGCGATCACTGAAGCTTTCTTT | CASSPGQAAITEAFF
TRBJ1-1 | - | 14 | TRBV6-5 | - | TGTGCCAGCAGTTACTCGAGATTGGTAGCTGAAGCTTTCTTT | CASSYSRLVAEAFF
TRBJ2-5 | - | 12 | TRBV6-6 | - | TGTGCCAGCAGTTACTCGCAAGAGACCCAGTACTTC | CASSYSQETQYF
TRBJ2-3 | - | 16 | TRBV19 | TRBD2 | TGTGCCAGTAGTCAGCGGGATCGGGGATACACAGATACGCAGTATTTT | CASSQRDRGYTDTQYF